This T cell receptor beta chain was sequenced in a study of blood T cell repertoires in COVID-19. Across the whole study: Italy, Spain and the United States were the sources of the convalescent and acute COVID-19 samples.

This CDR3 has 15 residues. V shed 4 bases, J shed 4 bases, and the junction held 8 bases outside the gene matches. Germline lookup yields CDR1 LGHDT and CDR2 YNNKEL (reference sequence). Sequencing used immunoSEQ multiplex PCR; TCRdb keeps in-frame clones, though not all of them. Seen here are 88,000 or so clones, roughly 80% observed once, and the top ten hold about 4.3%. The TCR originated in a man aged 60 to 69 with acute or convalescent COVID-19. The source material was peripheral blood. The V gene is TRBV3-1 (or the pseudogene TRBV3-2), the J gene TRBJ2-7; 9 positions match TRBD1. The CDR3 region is CASSPGTGFSYEQYF. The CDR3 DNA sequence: TGTGCCAGCAGCCCCGGGACAGGGTTTTCGTACGAGCAGTACTTC.